A single sample is the source of the 23 T cell receptor beta chains below, sequenced in a study of technical replicates of blood from four donors. The table came from immunoSEQ multiplex PCR; TCRdb's copy has only in-frame clones and leaves some out. Of about 49,000 clones in the sample, about 94% were seen once. The sequencing input was PBMCs. The receptors were gathered from a human donor in good health. Some clones in this sample may be carry-over from other donors' samples.

This clone qualifies as medium-sized. The sample has other DNA sequences that encode this CDR3 too. This chain uses TRBV5-1 with TRBJ1-1, with a tentative D call TRBD1 (5 bases). The CDR3 is 14 residues long. Germline-derived CDR1 and CDR2 are SGHRS and YFSETQ. The germline V and J ends were trimmed by 0 bases and 3 bases, with 9 bases remaining between them. The CDR3 bases are TGCGCCAGCAGCTTGGCGGGGGGGTACACTGAAGCTTTCTTT. Its translation: CASSLAGGYTEAFF.

The gene calls are TRBV18 and TRBJ2-7; 11 positions match TRBD2. The junction had 5 bases not matched to a gene; V was cut back by 3 bases and J by 4 bases. The CDR3 is 15 residues long. Germline-derived CDR1 and CDR2 are KGHSH and LQKENI. CDR3 DNA: TGTGCCAGCTCACCGACTAGCGGGACGGGTTACGAGCAGTACTTC. The encoded protein is CASSPTSGTGYEQYF.

This chain connects TRBV27 to TRBJ2-1, with TRBD2 matching over 11 bases. CDR1 MNHEY and CDR2 SMNVEV come from the germline V gene (reference sequence). Losses at the gene ends were 1 base for V and 7 bases for J; bases not matched to a gene: 3. This CDR3 is built from 15 residues. The CDR3 DNA sequence: TGTGCCAGCAGTTTATGGGTAGCGGGAGGGAATGAGCAGTTCTTC. It translates to CASSLWVAGGNEQFF.

The chain couples TRBV19 to TRBJ2-1, with TRBD1 matching over 8 bases. The V gene end was trimmed by 7 bases and the J gene end by 9 bases; junction bases not matched to a gene: 17. The germline gives CDR1 LNHDA, CDR2 SQIVND (reference sequence). The CDR3 is 16 amino acids. CDR3 in amino acids: CASKGNIGQGVVEQFF. For the CDR3, the DNA is TGTGCCAGTAAGGGTAATATAGGACAGGGCGTTGTTGAGCAGTTCTTC.

The gene calls are TRBV6-1 and TRBJ1-1; no reliable D call. V shed 6 bases and J shed 1 base, with 6 bases lying between them. CDR1 and CDR2 (germline): MNHNS, SASEGT. There are 12 residues in the CDR3. The CDR3, as DNA: TGTGCCAGCAGAGTCGGGAACACTGAAGCTTTCTTT. Its protein product is CASRVGNTEAFF.

The V gene is TRBV7-9, the J gene TRBJ2-7; no reliable D call. Trimming left V 1 base short and J 1 base short, with 8 bases between. CDR1 and CDR2 from the germline V gene are SEHNR and FQNEAQ (reference sequence). CDR3 length equals 14 residues. CDR3 region: CASSLGSRSYEQYF. CDR3 nucleotide sequence: TGTGCCAGCAGCTTAGGTAGCCGGTCCTACGAGCAGTACTTC.

This clone showed up just once. The J gene is TRBJ1-5, the V gene TRBV27; 7 nucleotides line up with TRBD1. Germline V lookup: CDR1 MNHEY, CDR2 SMNVEV (reference sequence). The CDR3 covers 15 residues. V shed 5 bases, J shed 4 bases, and the junction held 8 bases outside the gene matches. CDR3 sequence: CASSPRGIGNQPQHF. The CDR3 DNA reads as TGTGCCAGCAGTCCCAGGGGGATTGGGAATCAGCCCCAGCATTTT.

This chain joins TRBV11-2 and TRBJ2-5, with 7 bases fitting TRBD2. Germline trimming cut 4 bases from V and 5 bases from J; bases unmatched to any gene: 10. Germline V lookup: CDR1 SGHAT, CDR2 FQNNGV. The CDR3 covers 15 residues. CDR3: CASSSLGGPEETQYF. The CDR3 DNA follows: TGTGCCAGCAGCTCCTTGGGAGGGCCGGAGGAGACCCAGTACTTC.

V is TRBV4-2 and J is TRBJ2-7, with D possibly being TRBD2 (5 bases). CDR1 and CDR2 (germline): LGHNA, YNFKEQ. Trimming pared 0 bases from V and 0 bases from J, leaving 12 bases between. The CDR3 is 16 residues long. The CDR3 is CASSQEEAESSYEQYF. CDR3 in DNA: TGTGCCAGCAGCCAAGAAGAAGCGGAGAGCTCCTACGAGCAGTACTTC.

V is TRBV12-5 and J is TRBJ1-2; no clear D. The CDR3 totals 13 residues. In germline, CDR1 is LGHNT, CDR2 FRNRAP. V lost 5 bases and J lost 8, with 15 bases in between. CDR3 amino acids: CASGGGEVRGYTF. DNA for the CDR3: TGTGCTAGTGGTGGCGGCGAGGTACGGGGCTACACCTTC.

The gene calls are TRBV5-6 and TRBJ2-5; 10 nucleotides line up with TRBD2. CDR3 length: 17 amino acids. With V trimmed by 1 base and J by 6 bases, 12 bases remained unmatched. Germline CDR1 reads SGHDT; CDR2 reads YYEEEE. The chain's CDR3 is CASSLTRGASGRQTQYF. The CDR3 nucleotides are TGTGCCAGCAGCTTGACCCGGGGGGCTAGCGGGAGACAGACCCAGTACTTC. The complete variable domain, with remaining parts taken from reference TRBV5-6 and TRBJ2-5, reads DAGVTQSPTHLIKTRGQQVTLRCSPKSGHDTVSWYQQALGQGPQFIFQYYEEEERQRGNFPDRFSGHQFPNYSSELNVNALLLGDSALYLCASSLTRGASGRQTQYFGPGTRLLVL.

The chain has TRBV5-6 and TRBJ2-3; TRBD2 matches at 9 bases. Looked up from germline, CDR1 is SGHDT and CDR2 is YYEEEE. The CDR3 sequence is 15 residues long. The J segment lost 5 bases and the V segment lost 4 bases, leaving 8 bases of the junction unmatched. The CDR3, as DNA: TGTGCCAGCAGCGTCGCGGGGGGGCGAGGAGATACGCAGTATTTT. This gives the protein CASSVAGGRGDTQYF.

The count of this clone is one. This rearrangement joins TRBV18 to TRBJ2-5, with 7 bases identical to TRBD2. Germline V CDR1 and CDR2: KGHSH, LQKENI. V dropped 3 bases and J dropped 1; count of bases not matched to a gene: 8. This CDR3 region has 16 residues. Written as DNA, the CDR3 is TGTGCCAGCTCACCGAGGTTAGCGGGCGCCCAAGAGACCCAGTACTTC. Protein sequence: CASSPRLAGAQETQYF.

This chain connects TRBV9 to TRBJ1-6; D gene unclear. CDR1 is SGDLS and CDR2 is YYNGEE in the germline V gene. CDR3 size: 14 residues. Trimming cost V 1 base and J 11 bases, with 13 bases left between them. CDR3 residues: CASSVMSPFTPLHF. CDR3 DNA: TGTGCCAGCAGCGTAATGTCCCCGTTTACACCCCTCCACTTT.

This clone has only one observation. V is TRBV19 and J is TRBJ1-1, with D possibly TRBD1 on 5 matching bases. Germline CDR1 reads LNHDA; CDR2 reads SQIVND (reference sequence). The CDR3 length is 15 residues. Trimming shortened V by 3 bases and J by 0 bases, and 11 bases separated the two germline ends. The CDR3 sequence: CASSMVGVLNTEAFF. CDR3 coding DNA: TGTGCCAGTAGTATGGTAGGGGTCCTGAACACTGAAGCTTTCTTT.

The chain employs TRBV7-2 and TRBJ1-3, with TRBD1 identical over 7 bases. From germline, CDR1 is SGHTA and CDR2 FQGNSA. CDR3 length: 14 amino acids. Trimming took 4 bases from V and 4 from J; bases not matched to a gene: 4. CDR3 in amino acids: CASSSQGGGNTIYF. CDR3 in DNA: TGTGCCAGCAGCTCGCAGGGGGGCGGAAACACCATATATTTT.

The V and J genes are TRBV4-2 and TRBJ2-5; 16 nucleotides align to TRBD2. The CDR3 has 18 amino acids. J gave up 6 bases and V 4 bases, and 11 bases lay outside the gene matches. The V gene's germline CDR1 is LGHNA and CDR2 YNFKEQ. CDR3 nucleotide sequence: TGTGCCAGCAGCCTATCAGGGACTAGCGGGGGGGCGGCCCAGACCCAGTACTTC. This encodes CASSLSGTSGGAAQTQYF.

V usage is TRBV6-1 and J usage is TRBJ2-5; TRBD2 aligns across 13 bases. The germline gives CDR1 MNHNS, CDR2 SASEGT. The trim removed 2 bases at V and 7 bases at J, leaving 13 bases unmatched. CDR3 size: 18 residues. The CDR3 DNA reads as TGTGCCAGCAGTGAAAGCGTTCCACTAGCGGGAGGGCCTCCGACCCAGTACTTC. Translating it yields CASSESVPLAGGPPTQYF.

The rearrangement uses TRBV7-3 and TRBJ1-4; D unresolved. CDR3 size: 16 residues. Germline V gene lookup returns CDR1 SGHTA and CDR2 FQGTGA. Trimming took 4 bases from V and 7 from J, leaving 19 bases between them. This CDR3 is CASSYTRRRPLEKLFF. CDR3 DNA: TGTGCCAGCAGCTACACCCGGAGGAGGCCTCTTGAAAAACTGTTTTTT.

This clone appeared a single time. The rearrangement joins TRBV4-1 to TRBJ2-1, with 9 bases matching TRBD2. Unmatched junction bases numbered 9, after V lost 1 base and J lost 8 bases. This CDR3 has 16 residues. Germline assignment: CDR1 MGHRA and CDR2 YSYEKL. CDR3 coding DNA: TGCGCCAGCAGCCAAGCGGGCGGGAGGGCCTCCCATGAGCAGTTCTTC. It encodes CASSQAGGRASHEQFF.

This clone was counted a single time. The chain joins TRBV7-2 to TRBJ2-7; 7 bases match TRBD1. The germline gives CDR1 SGHTA, CDR2 FQGNSA. V lost 5 bases and J lost 9; bases outside the gene matches: 7. This CDR3 is built from 12 residues. The CDR3 loop reads CASSADRQRQYF. In nucleotides, the CDR3 is TGTGCCAGCAGCGCGGACAGGCAGCGGCAGTACTTC.

This chain connects TRBV27 to TRBJ1-2; D ambiguous. The V gene's germline CDR1 is MNHEY and CDR2 SMNVEV (reference sequence). V shed 5 bases and J shed 1 base, with 14 bases lying between them. The CDR3 consists of 15 residues. DNA for the CDR3: TGTGCCAGCAGTCCTTTTGGGAGGCTTAACTATGGCTACACCTTC. It encodes CASSPFGRLNYGYTF.

The rearrangement uses TRBV6-5 and TRBJ2-7, with 7 positions matching TRBD2. CDR1 MNHEY and CDR2 SVGAGI come from the germline V gene. The V and J ends lost 2 bases and 2 bases, in that order; junction bases with no gene match: 0. This CDR3 is built from 13 residues. The CDR3 nucleotides are TGTGCCAGCAGTTACCGGGAGGCCTACGAGCAGTACTTC. It specifies CASSYREAYEQYF.